A selection of T cell receptor beta chains follows, all from one sample in a study of cytomegalovirus exposure and HLA in healthy donors. Sequencing used immunoSEQ multiplex PCR; TCRdb keeps in-frame clones, though not all of them. The sample contains approximately 170,000 clones, 85% of which appear only once. Sequenced material: PBMCs. Receptors originate from a man younger than 35 in good health and CMV-seropositive. The CDR3 runs from the conserved cysteine through the conserved F or W. The D gene is left open where the match is weak. Clone size, where shown, is once, few, many, or a class for clones that have expanded.

NA	TRBV21-1	TRBJ2-4	once	TGTGCCACCCCGGGGTACCTAGCCAAAAACATTCAGTACTTC	CATPGYLAKNIQYF
NA	TRBV7-6	TRBJ1-6	NA	TGTGCCAGCAGCTTGAGCAGGGACTATAATTCACCCCTCCACTTT	CASSLSRDYNSPLHF
NA	TRBV25-1	TRBJ2-3	NA	TGTGCCAGCAGGAACTCGGGGGAGGATACGCAGTATTTT	CASRNSGEDTQYF
TRBD2	TRBV6-5	TRBJ2-5	NA	TGTGCCAGCCGACTAGCGGGGGGGGAGACCCAGTACTTC	CASRLAGGETQYF
NA	TRBV11-2	TRBJ2-1	NA	TGTGCCAGCAGCTTTCCCGGGGTTCACTACAATGAGCAGTTCTTC	CASSFPGVHYNEQFF
TRBD1	TRBV5-8	TRBJ2-6	NA	TGTGCCAGCAGCTACGACAGGGGGAAGACTGGGGCCAACGTCCTGACTTTC	CASSYDRGKTGANVLTF
TRBD1	TRBV28	TRBJ1-2	few	TGTGCCGAGGGGGCAGGCCCGAGCCCCTCCTTC	CAEGAGPSPSF
TRBD2	TRBV11-2	TRBJ2-3	NA	TGTGCCAGCAGCTTGACTCAATCCGGGACTAGCGGGACATATACGCAGTATTTT	CASSLTQSGTSGTYTQYF
NA	TRBV19	TRBJ2-5	NA	TGTGCCAGTAGTATCTCTTCCCAGTTCCAAGAGACCCAGTACTTC	CASSISSQFQETQYF
NA	TRBV11-2	TRBJ2-7	NA	TGTGCCAGCAGCTTCTTACAGGGACGATACGAGCAGTACTTC	CASSFLQGRYEQYF
NA	TRBV7-9	TRBJ2-3	NA	TGTGCCAGCAGCTTTGGGGTAGCGTCTAGCACAGATACGCAGTATTTT	CASSFGVASSTDTQYF
NA	TRBV2	TRBJ1-2	NA	TGTGCCAGCAGTGTTACGGGGAGGACGGGCTACACCTTC	CASSVTGRTGYTF
NA	TRBV28	TRBJ2-7	NA	TGTGCCAGCAGCAGTTTGGGCAGTTCCTACGAGCAGTACTTC	CASSSLGSSYEQYF
TRBD1	TRBV30	TRBJ1-1	few	TGTGCCTGGAGTAGACAGGGAGGAACTGAAGCTTTCTTT	CAWSRQGGTEAFF
NA	TRBV5-1	TRBJ1-1	NA	TGCGCCAGCAGCCGGCGGGGAACTGAAGCTTTCTTT	CASSRRGTEAFF
TRBD2	TRBV30	TRBJ2-2	NA	TGTGCCTGGAGTGCGGGACTAGCGGGAGCTGGGGAGCTGTTTTTT	CAWSAGLAGAGELFF
NA	TRBV5-1	TRBJ2-2	NA	TGCGCCAGCAGCTTGGATTGGGCCCTCACCGGGGAGCTGTTTTTT	CASSLDWALTGELFF
NA	TRBV5-4	TRBJ1-1	NA	TGTGCCAGCAGCCTAGGACAGCACATGAACACTGAAGCTTTCTTT	CASSLGQHMNTEAFF
NA	TRBV30	TRBJ1-1	NA	TGTGCCTGGAGTCCCCAGACAGGACCTTGGGGGACTGAAGCTTTCTTT	CAWSPQTGPWGTEAFF